One sample yielded the 8 T cell receptor beta chains listed below, sequenced in a study of blood T cell repertoires in COVID-19. This table comes from immunoSEQ multiplex PCR, and its TCRdb copy is limited to in-frame clones, with some not included. Of about 39,000 clones in the sample, 80% to 90% were seen once. What was sequenced was peripheral blood. Receptor source: a man in his sixties in a cohort sampled during active COVID-19.

This chain connects TRBV6-5 to TRBJ2-5; tentative D call: TRBD1 (6 bases). Trimming cost V 2 bases and J 10 bases, with 14 bases left between them. Germline V gene lookup returns CDR1 MNHEY and CDR2 SVGAGI. There are 13 residues in the CDR3. The chain's CDR3 is CASSYGWAGDQYF. The CDR3 nucleotides read TGTGCCAGCAGTTACGGTTGGGCAGGGGACCAGTACTTC.

This clone was detected only a few times. This chain connects TRBV10-3 to TRBJ2-1; tentatively, D is TRBD1 (5 bases). From germline, CDR1 is ENHRY and CDR2 SYGVKD. The CDR3 consists of 13 residues. V was cut by 10 bases and J by 4 bases, with 14 bases left in between. This chain's CDR3 is CASARQKYNEQFF. DNA for the CDR3: TGTGCCAGCGCTCGACAGAAGTACAATGAGCAGTTCTTC.

The rearrangement joins TRBV30 to TRBJ2-3, with D possibly being TRBD1 (5 bases). V shed 8 bases and J shed 3 bases, with 12 bases lying between them. CDR1 and CDR2 from the germline V gene are GTSNPN and SVGIG (reference sequence). This CDR3 is built from 12 residues. In DNA form, the CDR3 reads TGTGCCCGAGACAGACAGACAGATACGCAGTATTTT. The encoded protein is CARDRQTDTQYF.

This clone came up once. J is TRBJ1-2 and V is TRBV3-1 (or the pseudogene TRBV3-2), with 9 nucleotides matching TRBD1. Germline assignment: CDR1 LGHDT and CDR2 YNNKEL (reference sequence). The CDR3 extends over 14 amino acids. With V trimmed by 4 bases and J by 8 bases, 8 bases remained unmatched. The CDR3 DNA reads TGTGCCAGCAGCCTCGGACAGGGGATGCGCGGCTACACCTTC. Protein: CASSLGQGMRGYTF.

J is TRBJ2-5 and V is TRBV10-2, with TRBD2 identical over 12 bases. After removal of 5 bases from V and 4 bases from J, the junction contained 11 bases not matched to a gene. CDR3 size: 17 residues. Germline CDR1 WSHSY, CDR2 SAAADI. The CDR3 here is CASSHRMTSGGLETQYF. CDR3 sequence (DNA): TGCGCCAGCAGTCACAGAATGACTAGCGGGGGCCTAGAGACCCAGTACTTC.

J is TRBJ2-1 and V is TRBV19, with 11 bases lining up with TRBD2. CDR1 is LNHDA, CDR2 SQIVND, per germline (reference sequence). The trim removed 7 bases at V and 5 bases at J, leaving 7 bases unmatched. The CDR3 is made up of 15 amino acids. CDR3 protein: CASKTSGTAHNEQFF. CDR3 DNA: TGTGCCAGTAAGACTAGCGGGACCGCCCACAATGAGCAGTTCTTC.

The chain employs TRBV12-3 or TRBV12-4 and TRBJ2-7, with TRBD1 matching 8 bases. This CDR3 has 13 residues. The V gene end was trimmed by 6 bases and the J gene end by 3 bases; junction bases not matched to a gene: 4. CDR3 DNA: TGTGCCAGCAGACATACAGGGGGCTACGAGCAGTACTTC. Protein product: CASRHTGGYEQYF.

This chain connects TRBV6-5 to TRBJ1-2; TRBD1 is a possible D gene (5 bases). The CDR3 loop spans 13 amino acids. Trimming removed 7 bases at V and 8 bases at J, with 17 bases between. Per the germline V gene, CDR1 is MNHEY and CDR2 is SVGAGI. The CDR3 nucleotides read TGTGCCAGCACCTCGTGGCCCAGGGAAGGCTACACCTTC. It yields the protein CASTSWPREGYTF.